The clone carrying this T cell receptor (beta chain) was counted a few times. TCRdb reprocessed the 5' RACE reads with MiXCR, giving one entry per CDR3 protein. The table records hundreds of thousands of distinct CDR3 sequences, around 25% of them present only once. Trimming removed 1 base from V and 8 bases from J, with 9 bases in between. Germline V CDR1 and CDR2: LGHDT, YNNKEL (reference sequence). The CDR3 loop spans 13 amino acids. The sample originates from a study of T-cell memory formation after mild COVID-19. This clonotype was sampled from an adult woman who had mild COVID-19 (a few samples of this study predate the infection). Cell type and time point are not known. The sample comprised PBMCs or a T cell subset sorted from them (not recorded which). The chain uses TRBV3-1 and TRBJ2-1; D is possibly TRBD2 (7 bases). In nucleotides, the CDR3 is TGTGCCAGCAGCCAAGGCGGGGGCGATGAGCAGTTCTTC. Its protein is CASSQGGGDEQFF.